The 17 T cell receptor beta chains below all came from one sample that was sequenced in a study of T-cell memory formation after mild COVID-19. TCRdb used MiXCR to reprocess the 5' RACE reads, holding one entry per CDR3 protein. There are about 340,000 distinct CDR3 sequences in the sample; approximately 15% occur only once, and 20% to 25% lies in the top ten. The source material was PBMCs or a T cell subset sorted from them (not recorded which). These receptors were taken from a man between 18 and 29 years old who had mild COVID-19 (a few samples of this study predate the infection). Cell type and time point are not known.

The rearrangement uses TRBV20-1 and TRBJ2-7, with 8 bases matching TRBD1. Unmatched junction bases numbered 10, after V lost 3 bases and J lost 6 bases. Germline CDR1 and CDR2: DFQATT and SNEGSKA (reference sequence). This CDR3 has 14 amino acids. For the CDR3, the DNA is TGCAGTGCTAGCCGCGGACAGGGTGGGTCCGAGCAGTACTTC. Its protein is CSASRGQGGSEQYF.

The V and J genes are TRBV20-1 and TRBJ2-7; unclear D gene. Germline V gene data show CDR1 as DFQATT and CDR2 as SNEGSKA (reference sequence). This CDR3 is built from 13 residues. The germline V and J ends were trimmed by 0 bases and 0 bases, with 6 bases remaining between them. The CDR3 spells CSAREHSSYEQYF. The CDR3 nucleotides are TGCAGTGCTAGAGAACACAGCTCCTACGAGCAGTACTTC.

The V call is TRBV10-3, the J call TRBJ2-3; D is tentatively TRBD1 or TRBD2 (5 bases each). Trimming took off 11 bases at V and 6 bases at J, with 18 bases between the two ends. CDR3 length: 13 residues. CDR1 ENHRY and CDR2 SYGVKD come from the germline V gene. CDR3 loop: CASGSVDKDTQYF. As DNA, the CDR3 is TGTGCCTCAGGGAGTGTTGACAAGGATACGCAGTATTTT.

The chain uses TRBV4-1 and TRBJ1-4; D remains unclear. V shed 3 bases and J shed 7 bases, with 6 bases lying between them. The germline V gene has CDR1 MGHRA and CDR2 YSYEKL. The CDR3 totals 12 residues. The CDR3 region is CASSHRPEKLFF. DNA for the CDR3: TGCGCCAGCAGCCACCGACCTGAAAAACTGTTTTTT.

This clonotype appeared a few times. The chain has TRBV4-3 and TRBJ2-1; D is perhaps TRBD2 (7 bases). The CDR3 totals 17 residues. V was pared by 0 bases and J by 5 bases, with 17 bases between. Germline lookup yields CDR1 LGHNA and CDR2 YSLEER. The CDR3 coding sequence is TGCGCCAGCAGCCAAGATATTAGGGGGGGAGACGACAATGAGCAGTTCTTC. It encodes CASSQDIRGGDDNEQFF.

V gene TRBV4-2 combines with J gene TRBJ2-3; TRBD2 aligns across 7 bases. Germline V gene data show CDR1 as LGHNA and CDR2 as YNFKEQ. This CDR3 has 18 amino acids. V trimming: 3 bases; J trimming: 0 bases; junction bases outside the gene matches: 12. CDR3: CASSHRGEAGPSTDTQYF. CDR3 DNA sequence: TGTGCCAGCAGCCACCGGGGGGAAGCGGGGCCCAGCACAGATACGCAGTATTTT.

This clonotype has a handful of counts. The chain links TRBV5-1 to TRBJ2-1, with 8 bases aligning to TRBD2. The CDR3 extends over 16 amino acids. Germline-derived CDR1 and CDR2 are SGHRS and YFSETQ. The V segment lost 3 bases and the J segment 0 bases; nucleotides outside the gene matches: 5. CDR3 region: CASSYYGGASYNEQFF. In nucleotides, the CDR3 is TGCGCCAGCAGCTACTACGGGGGGGCCTCCTACAATGAGCAGTTCTTC.

The rearrangement links TRBV12-3 or TRBV12-4 to TRBJ1-2, with D uncertain. This CDR3 has 16 residues. The V gene lost 6 bases and the J gene lost 5 bases, with 22 bases spanning the gap. CDR3 DNA sequence: TGTGCCAGCAGCCCCGTTGGGCGACGACCCCCTTATGGCTACACCTTC. It encodes CASSPVGRRPPYGYTF.

This clonotype was detected many times. This chain joins TRBV9 and TRBJ2-3; tentatively, D is TRBD1 or TRBD2 (6 bases each). The CDR3 runs to 17 residues. V was cut by 1 base and J by 1 base, with 16 bases left in between. Germline V CDR1 and CDR2: SGDLS, YYNGEE. The chain's CDR3 is CASSVYGNREGTDTQYF. As DNA, the CDR3 is TGTGCCAGCAGCGTATATGGCAACAGGGAGGGCACAGATACGCAGTATTTT.

This clonotype was seen many times. The chain joins TRBV5-6 to TRBJ1-2; D not resolved. Germline CDR1 SGHDT, CDR2 YYEEEE. The V end lost 0 bases, the J end lost 7 bases, and 7 bases lay between the germline ends. CDR3 length: 12 residues. The CDR3 DNA follows: TGTGCCAGCAGCTTGGATATACGTGGCTACACCTTC. Encoded protein: CASSLDIRGYTF.

With regard to this clonotype: At one end, the junction sequence differs from germline, possibly due to a read error. The rearrangement uses TRBV12-3 or TRBV12-4 and TRBJ1-1; weak D call: TRBD1 (5 bases). This CDR3 is built from 13 residues. CDR3 in amino acids: CASSFWGNSEAFF. For the CDR3, the DNA is TGTGCCAGCAGTTTCTGGGGGAACTCTGAAGCTTTCTTT.

Only a few counts were recorded for this clonotype. The J gene is TRBJ2-1, the V gene TRBV21-1; the D call in the table, TRBD1, was not verified against the DNA. TRBV21-1 has pseudogene status. The CDR3 extends over 13 amino acids. Here the CDR3 reads CASPGLTYNEQFF. The CDR3 nucleotides read TGTGCCAGCCCCGGATTAACCTACAATGAGCAGTTCTTC.

The J gene is TRBJ1-1, the V gene TRBV20-1; TRBD1 is a possible D gene (6 bases). The CDR3 has 13 residues. The V and J ends lost 5 bases and 13 bases respectively, with 23 bases between them. In germline, CDR1 is DFQATT, CDR2 SNEGSKA (reference sequence). CDR3: CSARGGLVQGGFF. The DNA for the CDR3 is TGCAGTGCTCGAGGGGGTCTAGTACAGGGTGGTTTCTTT.

The genes are TRBV6-6 and TRBJ2-5; possible D gene TRBD2, 6 bases. From germline, CDR1 is MNHNY and CDR2 SVGAGI (reference sequence). This CDR3 comprises 15 residues. Trimming took 2 bases from V and 0 from J, leaving 10 bases between them. CDR3 protein: CASSYGLANQETQYF. In DNA form, the CDR3 reads TGTGCCAGCAGTTACGGGCTAGCGAACCAAGAGACCCAGTACTTC.

The chain links TRBV6-5 to TRBJ2-3; 9 positions match TRBD1. In germline, CDR1 is MNHEY, CDR2 SVGAGI. CDR3 length: 15 residues. V was clipped by 7 bases and J by 5 bases; unmatched bases: 10. This CDR3 reads CASNSGQGWGDTQYF. CDR3 nucleotide sequence: TGTGCCAGCAACTCGGGACAGGGATGGGGAGATACGCAGTATTTT.

The rearrangement joins TRBV13 to TRBJ1-1; possible D gene TRBD1, 5 bases. Per the germline V gene, CDR1 is PRHDT and CDR2 is FYEKMQ (reference sequence). CDR3 length: 16 amino acids. Trimming removed 8 bases from V and 1 base from J, with 20 bases in between. The chain's CDR3 is CASLLGRQNTNTEAFF. In nucleotides, the CDR3 is TGTGCCAGCCTTCTAGGGAGACAGAACACGAACACTGAAGCTTTCTTT. The entire variable domain, with the rest obtained from reference TRBV13 and TRBJ1-1, is as follows: AAGVIQSPRHLIKEKRETATLKCYPIPRHDTVYWYQQGPGQDPQFLISFYEKMQSDKGSIPDRFSAQQFSDYHSELNMSSLELGDSALYFCASLLGRQNTNTEAFFGQGTRLTVV.

At least ten counts were recorded for this clonotype. The genes are TRBV5-1 and TRBJ2-7; unclear D gene. Germline V lookup: CDR1 SGHRS, CDR2 YFSETQ. CDR3 length: 14 amino acids. Trimming stripped 0 bases from V and 5 bases from J, with 12 bases between. CDR3: CASSLGGGVDEQYF. DNA for the CDR3: TGCGCCAGCAGCTTGGGCGGCGGCGTAGACGAGCAGTACTTC.